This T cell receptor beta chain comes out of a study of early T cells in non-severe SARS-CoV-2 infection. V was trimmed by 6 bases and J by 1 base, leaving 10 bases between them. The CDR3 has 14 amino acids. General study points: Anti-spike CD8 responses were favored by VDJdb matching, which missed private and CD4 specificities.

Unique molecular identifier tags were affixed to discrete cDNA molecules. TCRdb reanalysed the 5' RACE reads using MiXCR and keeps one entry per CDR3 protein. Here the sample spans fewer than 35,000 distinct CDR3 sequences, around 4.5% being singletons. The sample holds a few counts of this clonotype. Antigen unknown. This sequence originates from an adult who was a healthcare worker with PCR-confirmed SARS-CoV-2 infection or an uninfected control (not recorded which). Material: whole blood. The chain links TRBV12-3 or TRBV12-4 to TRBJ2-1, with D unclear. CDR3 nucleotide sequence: TGTGCCAGCAGGTCTGTATTTTCCTACAATGAGCAGTTCTTC. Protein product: CASRSVFSYNEQFF.